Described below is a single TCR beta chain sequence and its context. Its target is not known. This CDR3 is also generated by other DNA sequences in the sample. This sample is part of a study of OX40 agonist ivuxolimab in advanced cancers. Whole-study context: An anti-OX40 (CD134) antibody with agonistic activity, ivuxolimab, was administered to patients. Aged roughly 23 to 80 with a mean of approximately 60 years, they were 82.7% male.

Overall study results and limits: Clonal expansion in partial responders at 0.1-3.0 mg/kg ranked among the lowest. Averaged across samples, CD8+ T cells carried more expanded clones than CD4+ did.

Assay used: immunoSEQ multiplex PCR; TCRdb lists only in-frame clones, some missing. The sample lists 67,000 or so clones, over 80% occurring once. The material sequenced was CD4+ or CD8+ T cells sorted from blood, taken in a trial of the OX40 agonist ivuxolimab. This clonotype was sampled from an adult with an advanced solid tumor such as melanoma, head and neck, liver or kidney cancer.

CDR3 amino acids: CAWSTTGYQPQHF. CDR3 bases: TGTGCCTGGAGTACAACAGGATACCAGCCCCAGCATTTT. V usage is TRBV30 and J usage is TRBJ1-5, with D perhaps TRBD1 (5 bases). The CDR3 is 13 amino acids. CDR1 is GTSNPN, CDR2 SVGIG, per germline (reference sequence). V shed 2 bases and J shed 7 bases, with 12 bases lying between them.